A single sample gave rise to the 32 T cell receptor beta chains below, sequenced in a study of T cell repertoires in cytomegalovirus infection. TCRdb ran MiXCR on the reads and lists one entry per CDR3 protein. The sample holds about 52,000 distinct CDR3 sequences, around a fifth seen once. Their antigens remain unidentified. The sample here was CD8+ T cells from cultured PBMCs, taken from culture after CMV antigen stimulation. The receptors derive from a human donor in good health (CMV status not recorded). Some clones in this sample may be carry-over from other donors' samples.

The rearrangement joins TRBV12-3 or TRBV12-4 to TRBJ1-1; D is uncertain. CDR3 length: 14 residues. Trimming left V 6 bases short and J 3 bases short, with 14 bases between. CDR3 sequence: CASSPTSKYTEAFF. As DNA, the CDR3 is TGTGCCAGCAGCCCTACTTCCAAGTACACTGAAGCTTTCTTT.

The sample holds a few counts of this clonotype. The V call is TRBV7-6, the J call TRBJ2-7; D call uncertain. Trimming pared 1 base from V and 5 bases from J, leaving 9 bases between. CDR3 size: 13 residues. Germline V gene lookup returns CDR1 SGHVS and CDR2 FNYEAQ. This CDR3 is CASSLEILHEQYF. The CDR3 region has the DNA TGTGCCAGCAGCTTAGAGATACTGCACGAGCAGTACTTC.

This clonotype was found a few times. Here the CDR3 reads CASSHTSWTVPNYGYTF. CDR3 DNA: TGCGCCAGCAGCCATACTTCCTGGACAGTGCCCAACTATGGCTACACCTTC. This chain connects TRBV4-1 to TRBJ1-2; D might be TRBD1 (6 bases). The CDR3 extends over 17 amino acids. Germline V gives CDR1 MGHRA, CDR2 YSYEKL. With 3 bases removed from V and 2 bases from J, the gap between germline ends came to 19 bases.

CDR3 loop: CASSQEPSRRLFF. CDR3 sequence (DNA): TGCGCCAGCAGCCAAGAGCCCTCCAGGCGTCTGTTTTTT. The rearrangement joins TRBV4-1 to TRBJ1-4; D not resolved. In germline, CDR1 is MGHRA, CDR2 YSYEKL. The CDR3 contains 13 residues. V dropped 0 bases and J dropped 14 bases, with 13 bases sitting between them.

This clonotype was counted a few times. The chain links TRBV28 to TRBJ2-5; 12 bases are shared with TRBD2. V shed 3 bases, J shed 2 bases, and the junction held 4 bases outside the gene matches. CDR1 is MDHEN, CDR2 SYDVKM, per germline. There are 16 residues in the CDR3. CDR3 region: CASSFEGLAGQETQYF. DNA for the CDR3: TGTGCCAGCAGTTTCGAAGGACTAGCGGGGCAAGAGACCCAGTACTTC.

The rearrangement links TRBV6-2 or TRBV6-3 to TRBJ1-1; D gene ambiguous. Trimming cost V 5 bases and J 6 bases, with 7 bases left between them. This CDR3 comprises 11 residues. Germline loops: CDR1 MNHEY, CDR2 SVGEGT. CDR3 residues: CASSPGSEAFF. For the CDR3, the DNA is TGTGCCAGCAGTCCCGGCTCTGAAGCTTTCTTT.

V and J are TRBV7-8 and TRBJ1-1; D gene uncertain. The V end was cut by 0 bases, the J end by 1 base, with 12 bases between. CDR3 length: 16 amino acids. The V gene's germline CDR1 is SGHVS and CDR2 FQNEAQ. In DNA form, the CDR3 reads TGTGCCAGCAGCTTAGCGCTTGGGGTGGCGAACACTGAAGCTTTCTTT. It encodes CASSLALGVANTEAFF.

Only a few counts were recorded for this clonotype. V is TRBV7-6 and J is TRBJ2-7; TRBD1 matches 10 bases. V gave up 4 bases and J gave up 7 bases; unmatched junction bases: 10. The germline V gene has CDR1 SGHVS and CDR2 FNYEAQ. CDR3 length: 15 residues. The CDR3 nucleotides read TGTGCCAGCAGCTCGAGACAGGGGGCAACGGGGGAGCAGTACTTC. It is translated as CASSSRQGATGEQYF.

The chain is built from TRBV29-1 and TRBJ2-7; D uncertain. V was trimmed by 4 bases and J by 3 bases, leaving 7 bases between them. This CDR3 region has 11 residues. The V gene's germline CDR1 is SQVTM and CDR2 ANQGSEA. Written as DNA, the CDR3 is TGCAGCGTTGGGGGAAACTACGAGCAGTACTTC. Translation gives CSVGGNYEQYF.

This chain uses TRBV7-2 with TRBJ2-3; 9 nucleotides align to TRBD2. Trimming removed 6 bases from V and 1 base from J; junction bases left unmatched: 11. The CDR3 covers 17 residues. Germline CDR1 SGHTA, CDR2 FQGNSA. The CDR3 region is CASRLAGLLLRTDTQYF. CDR3 nucleotide sequence: TGTGCCAGCAGGCTAGCGGGGTTATTGCTTCGCACAGATACGCAGTATTTT. Combining the CDR3 with reference TRBV7-2 and TRBJ2-3 gives the whole variable domain GAGVSQSPSNKVTEKGKDVELRCDPISGHTALYWYRQSLGQGLEFLIYFQGNSAPDKSGLPSDRFSAERTGGSVSTLTIQRTQQEDSAVYLCASRLAGLLLRTDTQYFGPGTRLTVL.

The V and J genes are TRBV2 and TRBJ2-1; 10 bases agree with TRBD2. Unmatched junction bases numbered 9, after V lost 3 bases and J lost 1 base. Per germline, CDR1 SNHLY and CDR2 FYNNEI. This CDR3 region has 18 residues. The CDR3 protein is CASSDLIASGGSYNEQFF. CDR3 coding DNA: TGTGCCAGCAGTGACCTTATTGCTAGCGGGGGATCCTACAATGAGCAGTTCTTC.

This chain links TRBV11-2 with TRBJ2-5, with D possibly matching TRBD2 (6 bases). The V end was cut by 4 bases, the J end by 2 bases, with 11 bases between. CDR3 length: 14 residues. Looked up from germline, CDR1 is SGHAT and CDR2 is FQNNGV. This CDR3 reads CASSSIADQETQYF. Here the CDR3 DNA reads TGTGCCAGCAGCTCGATAGCGGATCAAGAGACCCAGTACTTC.

The chain combines TRBV7-6 with TRBJ2-1, with D possibly matching TRBD2 (6 bases). The germline V and J ends were trimmed by 2 bases and 6 bases, with 8 bases remaining between them. Germline CDR1 SGHVS, CDR2 FNYEAQ. The CDR3 has 13 amino acids. Here the CDR3 DNA reads TGTGCCAGCAGCTTAAGGAGGGGCAATGAGCAGTTCTTC. Protein product: CASSLRRGNEQFF.

This clonotype was found many times. The V call is TRBV7-9, the J call TRBJ2-5, with TRBD2 matching over 12 bases. Germline values: CDR1 SEHNR, CDR2 FQNEAQ (reference sequence). With 5 bases clipped from V and 3 bases from J, the junction kept 13 bases outside the gene matches. This CDR3 has 18 amino acids. The CDR3: CASSGRTSGAPEEETQYF. In DNA, the CDR3 is TGTGCCAGCAGCGGCAGGACTAGCGGGGCCCCCGAAGAAGAGACCCAGTACTTC.

The V and J genes are TRBV7-9 and TRBJ1-6; D is possibly TRBD1 (5 bases). Trimming left V 6 bases short and J 1 base short, with 22 bases between. The CDR3 is 19 amino acids. CDR1 is SEHNR, CDR2 FQNEAQ, per germline (reference sequence). DNA of the CDR3: TGTGCCAGCAGTTCAGAAGGCAGGGAAGGGTGGTCCTATAATTCACCCCTCCACTTT. Its protein product is CASSSEGREGWSYNSPLHF.

The genes are TRBV11-3 and TRBJ2-1, with 8 bases lining up with TRBD2. V lost 4 bases and J lost 2; bases outside the gene matches: 7. Germline CDR1 is SGHNT and CDR2 is YENEEA. This CDR3 is 16 amino acids long. CDR3: CASSSSGLVTYNEQFF. The CDR3 coding sequence is TGTGCCAGCAGCTCCTCGGGACTAGTAACCTACAATGAGCAGTTCTTC.

This clonotype appeared a few times. This chain links TRBV14 with TRBJ1-2; possibly TRBD1 for D (6 bases). Germline V gene lookup returns CDR1 SGHDN and CDR2 FVKESK. The ends were cut back, 0 bases at V and 4 bases at J, with 18 bases in the middle. The CDR3 is 17 amino acids. The CDR3 DNA follows: TGTGCCAGCAGCCAAGACAAGACAGGAGGGATCCTCTATGGCTACACCTTC. It translates to CASSQDKTGGILYGYTF.

The V call is TRBV4-3, the J call TRBJ2-7; D may be TRBD1 or TRBD2 (5 bases each). CDR1 and CDR2 (germline): LGHNA, YSLEER. The CDR3 is made up of 14 amino acids. The germline V and J ends were trimmed by 6 bases and 2 bases, with 14 bases remaining between them. This CDR3 reads CASSAGTGTYEQYF. The DNA of the CDR3 is TGCGCCAGCAGTGCCGGGACCGGGACCTACGAGCAGTACTTC.

J is TRBJ1-2 and V is TRBV7-9, with TRBD1 identical over 7 bases. Germline CDR1 SEHNR, CDR2 FQNEAQ (reference sequence). The junction had 9 bases not matched to a gene; V was cut back by 6 bases and J by 5 bases. This CDR3 region has 14 residues. CDR3 DNA: TGTGCCAGCAGGAACCGGGACAGTCTTTATGGCTACACCTTC. As protein: CASRNRDSLYGYTF.

This clonotype was observed a few times. The chain links TRBV19 to TRBJ1-5; 7 bases match TRBD1. Germline V gene data show CDR1 as LNHDA and CDR2 as SQIVND (reference sequence). The CDR3 runs 15 residues. V shed 6 bases, J shed 3 bases, and the junction held 8 bases outside the gene matches. The CDR3 nucleotides are TGTGCCAGTAGGCGACAGGGTCGAGACAATCAGCCCCAGCATTTT. Its translation is CASRRQGRDNQPQHF.

The rearrangement uses TRBV9 and TRBJ1-2; unclear D gene. In germline, CDR1 is SGDLS, CDR2 YYNGEE. This CDR3 spans 13 amino acids. V was cut by 4 bases and J by 6 bases, with 13 bases left in between. CDR3 DNA sequence: TGTGCCAGCAGCACGTCGTGGAACCATGGCTACACCTTC. It is translated as CASSTSWNHGYTF.

The chain joins TRBV28 to TRBJ2-3, with a tentative D call TRBD1 (7 bases). CDR1 MDHEN and CDR2 SYDVKM come from the germline V gene. The V end lost 6 bases, the J end lost 6 bases, and 31 bases lay between the germline ends. This CDR3 contains 19 residues. CDR3 nucleotide sequence: TGTGCCAGCAGACCTTCGACAGGGACGACCTGGACTACTAGGGATACGCAGTATTTT. Translating gives CASRPSTGTTWTTRDTQYF.

The J gene is TRBJ1-1, the V gene TRBV27; the D is unclear. CDR1 and CDR2 from the germline V gene are MNHEY and SMNVEV (reference sequence). V was pared by 7 bases and J by 1 base, with 7 bases between. The CDR3 consists of 12 residues. CDR3 nucleotides: TGTGCCAGCATTGCACCGAACACTGAAGCTTTCTTT. It codes for CASIAPNTEAFF.

The rearrangement joins TRBV12-3 or TRBV12-4 to TRBJ1-1; possibly TRBD1 for D (5 bases). There are 15 residues in the CDR3. V lost 5 bases to trimming and J lost 4 bases, with 17 bases between them. The CDR3 DNA follows: TGTGCCAGCAGTACCCCCCCCAGGGAGGCCACTGAAGCTTTCTTT. Its protein is CASSTPPREATEAFF.

In its sample, this clonotype was seen many times. This chain joins TRBV12-3 or TRBV12-4 and TRBJ1-2; maybe TRBD1 (6 bases). The CDR3 totals 12 residues. The germline V and J ends were trimmed by 3 bases and 5 bases, with 7 bases remaining between them. CDR3 coding DNA: TGTGCCAGCAGTTTTGGGACATATGGCTACACCTTC. It specifies CASSFGTYGYTF.

This clonotype was recorded many times. V and J are TRBV7-2 and TRBJ1-5; D may be TRBD1 (6 bases). With 6 bases removed from V and 2 bases from J, the gap between germline ends came to 14 bases. This CDR3 has 15 residues. Germline lookup yields CDR1 SGHTA and CDR2 FQGNSA. In DNA, the CDR3 is TGTGCCAGCAGTTTTACAGGGAGGGGCAATCAGCCCCAGCATTTT. This sequence encodes CASSFTGRGNQPQHF.

The J gene is TRBJ1-1, the V gene TRBV6-2 or TRBV6-3, with D maybe TRBD1 (6 bases). From germline, CDR1 is MNHEY and CDR2 SVGEGT. The V end was cut by 7 bases, the J end by 1 base, with 19 bases between. The CDR3 runs 16 residues. In DNA, the CDR3 is TGTGCCAGCACCTACACACCGGGACACCGGAACACTGAAGCTTTCTTT. It specifies CASTYTPGHRNTEAFF.

The table lists this clonotype with a few counts. This chain uses TRBV7-2 with TRBJ1-1; no firm D call. Trimming stripped 1 base from V and 12 bases from J, with 12 bases between. CDR3 length: 12 residues. The germline V gene encodes CDR1 SGHTA and CDR2 FQGNSA. The CDR3 DNA reads as TGTGCCAGCAGCTTAGGTCTGGGGAGAACTTTCTTT. Translation gives CASSLGLGRTFF.

This clonotype was recorded a few times. This chain links TRBV15 with TRBJ2-5; 7 bases are a match to TRBD2. Germline V CDR1 and CDR2: LNHNV, YYDKDF (reference sequence). V trimming: 1 base; J trimming: 5 bases; junction bases outside the gene matches: 13. The CDR3 has 17 residues. CDR3 coding DNA: TGTGCCACCAGCAGAGTTAGGGTCGCCAGGGAGGGTGAGACCCAGTACTTC. Translation: CATSRVRVAREGETQYF.

This clonotype came up many times. The chain is built from TRBV27 and TRBJ2-7; D might be TRBD1 (5 bases). The CDR3 is made up of 17 amino acids. Trimming took 7 bases from V and 2 from J, leaving 24 bases between them. Germline V gene sequence: CDR1 MNHEY, CDR2 SMNVEV (reference sequence). CDR3 coding DNA: TGTGCCAGCACCTCTCTACCTTTACAGGCTCCTACCTACGAGCAGTACTTC. Translated: CASTSLPLQAPTYEQYF.

The genes are TRBV2 and TRBJ2-2; 8 bases fit TRBD1. CDR3 length: 16 residues. Germline V lookup: CDR1 SNHLY, CDR2 FYNNEI. V lost 6 bases, J lost 3 bases, and 9 bases stayed unmatched. The CDR3 DNA is TGTGCCAGCAGAAACTCAGGGGGCGCGGACACCGGGGAGCTGTTTTTT. This encodes CASRNSGGADTGELFF. The whole variable domain, remainder taken from reference TRBV2 and TRBJ2-2, is EPEVTQTPSHQVTQMGQEVILRCVPISNHLYFYWYRQILGQKVEFLVSFYNNEISEKSEIFDDQFSVERPDGSNFTLKIRSTKLEDSAMYFCASRNSGGADTGELFFGEGSRLTVL.

This clonotype was detected only a few times. The gene calls are TRBV6-2 or TRBV6-3 and TRBJ1-2, with D unresolved. V was shortened by 3 bases and J by 6 bases, with 8 bases between the two germline ends. The CDR3 contains 12 residues. Germline CDR1 reads MNHEY; CDR2 reads SVGEGT. The CDR3 DNA sequence: TGTGCCAGCAGTTATTCCGTGGATGGCTACACCTTC. Protein: CASSYSVDGYTF.